Each of the 30 T cell receptor beta chains below was sequenced from the same sample in a study of blood T cell repertoires in COVID-19. The data were produced by immunoSEQ multiplex PCR, yet TCRdb's version contains in-frame clones alone and is incomplete. The data contain roughly 130,000 clones, about 87% of them singletons. Input material: peripheral blood. All receptors come from a man between 60 and 75 years old with active or convalescent COVID-19.

V is TRBV3-1 (or the pseudogene TRBV3-2) and J is TRBJ2-1, with unresolved D. Per the germline V gene, CDR1 is LGHDT and CDR2 is YNNKEL (reference sequence). This CDR3 has 14 amino acids. Trimming cost V 7 bases and J 3 bases, with 13 bases left between them. In DNA form, the CDR3 reads TGTGCCAGCAAGAGCGCCGCTGGCTACAATGAGCAGTTCTTC. The encoded protein is CASKSAAGYNEQFF.

The chain couples TRBV4-1 to TRBJ2-1; TRBD2 matches at 13 bases. Germline V lookup: CDR1 MGHRA, CDR2 YSYEKL. CDR3 length equals 17 residues. The junction had 4 bases not matched to a gene; V was cut back by 0 bases and J by 5 bases. CDR3 region: CASSQDPGLAGNNEQFF. The CDR3 region has the DNA TGCGCCAGCAGCCAAGATCCGGGACTAGCGGGAAACAATGAGCAGTTCTTC.

This clone was picked up one time. This rearrangement joins TRBV7-2 to TRBJ2-3, with 7 bases aligning to TRBD2. The CDR3 contains 17 residues. V gave up 0 bases and J gave up 1 base; unmatched junction bases: 7. Germline V lookup: CDR1 SGHTA, CDR2 FQGNSA. This chain's CDR3 is CASSLASLAERTDTQYF. The CDR3 DNA is TGTGCCAGCAGCTTAGCTTCTCTAGCGGAACGCACAGATACGCAGTATTTT.

Note on this clone: One end of the junction varies from germline; a read error may be responsible. V usage is TRBV5-6 and J usage is TRBJ1-2; 11 bases agree with TRBD1. Germline lookup yields CDR1 SGHDT and CDR2 YYEEEE. The CDR3 is made up of 16 amino acids. Here the CDR3 reads CASSLDRGRLYYGYTF. The CDR3 coding sequence is TGTGCCAGCAGTTTGGACAGGGGGCGCCTTTACTATGGCTACACCTTC.

This chain connects TRBV2 to TRBJ1-4, with D maybe TRBD1 (6 bases). Germline loops: CDR1 SNHLY, CDR2 FYNNEI. The CDR3 has 14 residues. Trimming left V 7 bases short and J 7 bases short, with 16 bases between. The CDR3 here is CASTGLRGGEKLFF. DNA for the CDR3: TGTGCCAGCACCGGACTGAGGGGGGGTGAAAAACTGTTTTTT.

V and J are TRBV6-5 and TRBJ1-3; D gene ambiguous. The CDR3 has 14 residues. Trimming left V 7 bases short and J 2 bases short, with 12 bases between. The germline CDR1 and CDR2 sequences are MNHEY and SVGAGI. The CDR3 sequence: CASTNTGAGNTIYF. For the CDR3, the DNA is TGTGCCAGCACTAACACCGGGGCTGGAAACACCATATATTTT.

The rearrangement uses TRBV24-1 and TRBJ2-3, with D perhaps TRBD1 (6 bases). Germline values: CDR1 KGHDR, CDR2 SFDVKD. This CDR3 is built from 16 residues. The germline V and J ends were trimmed by 0 bases and 2 bases, with 11 bases remaining between them. Here the CDR3 reads CATSDLGGLNTDTQYF. CDR3 nucleotide sequence: TGTGCCACCAGTGATTTGGGGGGCTTAAACACAGATACGCAGTATTTT.

This clone was counted once. The V and J genes are TRBV19 and TRBJ2-5; 13 positions agree with TRBD2. Per germline, CDR1 LNHDA and CDR2 SQIVND (reference sequence). The V gene end was trimmed by 2 bases and the J gene end by 4 bases; junction bases not matched to a gene: 1. The CDR3 covers 15 residues. The chain's CDR3 is CASSITSGRGETQYF. Here the CDR3 DNA reads TGTGCCAGTAGTATAACTAGCGGGAGGGGAGAGACCCAGTACTTC.

This sequence joins TRBV28 and TRBJ1-5, with D possibly matching TRBD1 (5 bases). Trimming pared 1 base from V and 1 base from J, leaving 17 bases between. There are 18 residues in the CDR3. CDR1 and CDR2 (germline): MDHEN, SYDVKM. The CDR3 DNA is TGTGCCAGCAGTTTATATGGTTCTGGGGGGTTAAGCAATCAGCCCCAGCATTTT. It codes for CASSLYGSGGLSNQPQHF. Combining the CDR3 with reference TRBV28 and TRBJ1-5 gives the whole variable domain DVKVTQSSRYLVKRTGEKVFLECVQDMDHENMFWYRQDPGLGLRLIYFSYDVKMKEKGDIPEGYSVSREKKERFSLILESASTNQTSMYLCASSLYGSGGLSNQPQHFGDGTRLSIL.

V and J are TRBV6-1 and TRBJ1-5; weak D call: TRBD1 (6 bases). This CDR3 region has 18 residues. V was clipped by 3 bases and J by 0 bases, with 18 bases between them. Per the germline V gene, CDR1 is MNHNS and CDR2 is SASEGT. The CDR3 DNA follows: TGTGCCAGCAGTGACCGGGGCAGGGGCACGGATAGCAATCAGCCCCAGCATTTT. Its protein product is CASSDRGRGTDSNQPQHF.

The chain carries TRBV3-1 (or the pseudogene TRBV3-2) and TRBJ2-2, with TRBD2 identical over 9 bases. Per the germline V gene, CDR1 is LGHDT and CDR2 is YNNKEL (reference sequence). The CDR3 has 18 residues. The V and J ends lost 3 bases and 9 bases, in that order; junction bases with no gene match: 17. CDR3 loop: CASSHAVRISGSIRELFF. In DNA form, the CDR3 reads TGTGCCAGCAGCCACGCGGTCAGAATTAGCGGGAGTATCCGGGAGCTGTTTTTT.

This clone has just one count. This chain links TRBV9 with TRBJ2-1; 16 nucleotides align to TRBD2. The J segment lost 10 bases and the V segment lost 4 bases, leaving 11 bases of the junction unmatched. The CDR3 totals 17 residues. Germline V gene lookup returns CDR1 SGDLS and CDR2 YYNGEE. CDR3 in amino acids: CASSPTPGLAGGREQFF. The DNA for the CDR3 is TGTGCCAGCAGCCCCACCCCGGGACTAGCGGGAGGGAGGGAGCAGTTCTTC. Full variable domain (remainder filled in from reference TRBV9 and TRBJ2-1): DSGVTQTPKHLITATGQRVTLRCSPRSGDLSVYWYQQSLDQGLQFLIQYYNGEERAKGNILERFSAQQFPDLHSELNLSSLELGDSALYFCASSPTPGLAGGREQFFGPGTRLTVL.

This clone occurred a few times. Other DNA sequences within the sample encode an identical CDR3. V is TRBV24-1 and J is TRBJ1-5, with D unclear. Germline assignment: CDR1 KGHDR and CDR2 SFDVKD. Trimming cost V 2 bases and J 6 bases, with 4 bases left between them. CDR3 length equals 12 residues. CDR3: CATSDSRQPQHF. The CDR3 nucleotides read TGTGCCACCAGTGATTCTCGTCAGCCCCAGCATTTT.

With regard to this clone: Different DNA sequences within this sample yield the same CDR3. The rearrangement joins TRBV5-1 to TRBJ2-7, with 11 bases aligning to TRBD1. V was clipped by 0 bases and J by 2 bases; unmatched bases: 1. This CDR3 is built from 15 residues. Germline CDR1 and CDR2: SGHRS and YFSETQ. CDR3 sequence (DNA): TGCGCCAGCAGCTTGGGGGGACAGGGGGCCTACGAGCAGTACTTC. Its protein product is CASSLGGQGAYEQYF. The full variable domain, in which reference TRBV5-1 and TRBJ2-7 provide the parts outside the CDR3, is KAGVTQTPRYLIKTRGQQVTLSCSPISGHRSVSWYQQTPGQGLQFLFEYFSETQRNKGNFPGRFSGRQFSNSRSEMNVSTLELGDSALYLCASSLGGQGAYEQYFGPGTRLTVT.

The chain has TRBV2 and TRBJ2-7; D gene ambiguous. The CDR3 has 11 residues. V was shortened by 8 bases and J by 5 bases, with 10 bases between the two germline ends. The germline V gene encodes CDR1 SNHLY and CDR2 FYNNEI. The chain's CDR3 is CASEFMHEQYF. CDR3 bases: TGTGCCAGCGAGTTTATGCACGAGCAGTACTTC. The full variable domain, rest sourced from reference TRBV2 and TRBJ2-7, is EPEVTQTPSHQVTQMGQEVILRCVPISNHLYFYWYRQILGQKVEFLVSFYNNEISEKSEIFDDQFSVERPDGSNFTLKIRSTKLEDSAMYFCASEFMHEQYFGPGTRLTVT.

This chain links TRBV7-9 with TRBJ1-1; 8 bases align to TRBD1. CDR3 length: 16 amino acids. CDR1 is SEHNR and CDR2 is FQNEAQ in the germline V gene (reference sequence). V dropped 4 bases and J dropped 4; count of bases not matched to a gene: 11. The CDR3 DNA sequence: TGTGCCAGCAGCTCCCTAATGACAGGGGTGGGCACTGAAGCTTTCTTT. It encodes CASSSLMTGVGTEAFF.

This sequence joins TRBV6-6 and TRBJ1-4; the match to TRBD1 covers 7 bases. Germline lookup yields CDR1 MNHNY and CDR2 SVGAGI (reference sequence). There are 13 residues in the CDR3. The V and J ends lost 8 bases and 5 bases, in that order; junction bases with no gene match: 5. CDR3 in DNA: TGTGCCAGCCAACAGGGGTTGAATGAAAAACTGTTTTTT. This translates into CASQQGLNEKLFF.

The chain recombines TRBV7-9 with TRBJ1-2, with D uncertain. Trimming took 5 bases from V and 8 from J, leaving 15 bases between them. The CDR3 runs to 13 residues. Germline V lookup: CDR1 SEHNR, CDR2 FQNEAQ (reference sequence). CDR3 coding DNA: TGTGCCAGCAGCCACGGCGGCTTAGGCGGCTACACCTTC. It is translated as CASSHGGLGGYTF.

The rearrangement joins TRBV5-4 to TRBJ1-3; D call uncertain. The V end lost 4 bases, the J end lost 2 bases, and 13 bases lay between the germline ends. CDR1 and CDR2 (germline): SGHNT, YYREEE (reference sequence). The CDR3 spans 15 residues. This chain's CDR3 is CASSLDGRTGNTIYF. The CDR3 DNA is TGTGCCAGCAGCCTAGACGGGAGGACTGGAAACACCATATATTTT.

The J gene is TRBJ2-2, the V gene TRBV24-1; tentative D call: TRBD1 (5 bases). Per germline, CDR1 KGHDR and CDR2 SFDVKD. The CDR3 loop spans 15 amino acids. Trimming shortened V by 3 bases and J by 9 bases, and 16 bases separated the two germline ends. The CDR3 spells CATSDPRTDSRELFF. As DNA, the CDR3 is TGTGCCACCAGTGATCCCCGGACCGACAGCCGGGAGCTGTTTTTT.

This chain links TRBV7-6 with TRBJ2-5; 15 bases agree with TRBD2. The CDR3 length is 18 residues. CDR1 is SGHVS and CDR2 is FNYEAQ in the germline V gene. V lost 4 bases to trimming and J lost 5 bases; unmatched junction nucleotides: 11. In nucleotides, the CDR3 is TGTGCCAGCAGCTCTGGGACTAGCGGGAGGAAACCTCGGGAGACCCAGTACTTC. It translates to CASSSGTSGRKPRETQYF.

The chain links TRBV28 to TRBJ1-5; 7 bases align to TRBD1. Germline CDR1 and CDR2: MDHEN and SYDVKM. J gave up 5 bases and V 8 bases, and 9 bases lay outside the gene matches. This CDR3 comprises 14 residues. CDR3 nucleotides: TGTGCCAGCGGGTCAGGGGGAAATCATCAGCCCCAGCATTTT. It is translated as CASGSGGNHQPQHF.

V gene TRBV29-1 combines with J gene TRBJ2-3, with D possibly being TRBD2 (6 bases). From germline, CDR1 is SQVTM and CDR2 ANQGSEA. V was shortened by 1 base and J by 3 bases, with 11 bases between the two germline ends. This CDR3 spans 14 amino acids. CDR3 protein: CSVEAGEGTDTQYF. The CDR3 DNA reads TGCAGCGTTGAAGCGGGAGAGGGGACAGATACGCAGTATTTT.

The rearrangement joins TRBV6-2 or TRBV6-3 to TRBJ2-3, with TRBD1 identical over 8 bases. J was trimmed by 5 bases and V by 5 bases; bases with no gene match: 6. Germline loops: CDR1 MNHEY, CDR2 SVGEGT. CDR3 length: 14 residues. Written as DNA, the CDR3 is TGTGCCAGCAGTCGGACAGGGTGGGGAGATACGCAGTATTTT. Amino acid sequence: CASSRTGWGDTQYF.

V usage is TRBV6-4 and J usage is TRBJ2-3; D not certain. The CDR3 covers 16 residues. Germline CDR1 MRHNA, CDR2 SNTAGT. Trimming stripped 4 bases from V and 0 bases from J, with 14 bases between. The CDR3 loop is CASSASTRRSTDTQYF. The CDR3, as DNA: TGTGCCAGCAGTGCCTCGACAAGGCGAAGCACAGATACGCAGTATTTT.

The J gene is TRBJ1-1, the V gene TRBV11-2; maybe TRBD1 (5 bases). V was trimmed by 1 base and J by 0 bases, leaving 15 bases between them. The CDR3 extends over 17 amino acids. From germline, CDR1 is SGHAT and CDR2 FQNNGV. Written as DNA, the CDR3 is TGTGCCAGCAGCTTAGTAGGGACTCGGGGTTTGAACACTGAAGCTTTCTTT. It is translated as CASSLVGTRGLNTEAFF.

The chain recombines TRBV6-1 with TRBJ2-7, with TRBD2 identical over 11 bases. Germline CDR1 MNHNS, CDR2 SASEGT. V shed 4 bases and J 3 bases; nucleotides not matched to a gene: 8. The CDR3 covers 16 residues. The CDR3 bases are TGTGCCAGCAGTGGAAGGATCGGACTAGCGGGCTACGAGCAGTACTTC. Protein: CASSGRIGLAGYEQYF.

The rearrangement uses TRBV5-1 and TRBJ1-4; TRBD1 matches 8 bases. Germline CDR1 and CDR2: SGHRS and YFSETQ. CDR3 length: 15 amino acids. With V trimmed by 0 bases and J by 4 bases, 2 bases remained unmatched. The CDR3: CASSLGTGNNEKLFF. The CDR3 coding sequence is TGCGCCAGCAGCTTGGGGACAGGGAATAATGAAAAACTGTTTTTT.

This rearrangement joins TRBV2 to TRBJ1-2, with D possibly TRBD1 on 5 matching bases. This CDR3 comprises 13 residues. V was cut by 8 bases and J by 2 bases, with 12 bases left in between. The germline V gene has CDR1 SNHLY and CDR2 FYNNEI. The CDR3 coding sequence is TGTGCCAGCGCCCTGGGGCAGAACTATGGCTACACCTTC. Protein product: CASALGQNYGYTF.

The V call is TRBV27, the J call TRBJ2-2; tentative D call: TRBD2 (5 bases). V was shortened by 5 bases and J by 5 bases, with 21 bases between the two germline ends. The germline CDR1 and CDR2 sequences are MNHEY and SMNVEV (reference sequence). CDR3 length: 17 amino acids. CDR3 sequence: CASSVRSQERRTGELFF. DNA of the CDR3: TGTGCCAGCAGTGTCCGAAGTCAGGAGCGGCGGACCGGGGAGCTGTTTTTT.